Listed here are 19 T cell receptor beta chains from one sample, sequenced in a study of technical replicates of blood from a few donors. TCRdb's copy holds only in-frame clones and misses some; the assay was immunoSEQ multiplex PCR. Here the sample spans tens of thousands of clones, roughly 94% being singletons. Input material: T cells isolated from PBMCs. The receptors come from a human donor in good health.

This clone was counted between two and nine times. The chain carries TRBV28 and TRBJ2-2; no firm D call. The ends were cut back, 8 bases at V and 0 bases at J, with 13 bases in the middle. The CDR3 sequence is 15 residues long. Germline V CDR1 and CDR2: MDHEN, SYDVKM. CDR3 DNA: TGTGCCAGCGGGCTCGACGGAACGAACACCGGGGAGCTGTTTTTT. Protein sequence: CASGLDGTNTGELFF.

The J gene is TRBJ2-7, the V gene TRBV6-5; D gene ambiguous. V was trimmed by 4 bases and J by 0 bases, leaving 13 bases between them. Germline assignment: CDR1 MNHEY and CDR2 SVGAGI. The CDR3 is 15 residues long. The chain's CDR3 is CASSLETSSSYEQYF. CDR3 bases: TGTGCCAGCAGTTTGGAGACTTCCAGCTCCTACGAGCAGTACTTC.

The rearrangement joins TRBV27 to TRBJ1-2; D ambiguous. CDR1 is MNHEY and CDR2 is SMNVEV in the germline V gene (reference sequence). V lost 2 bases and J lost 6, with 10 bases in between. The CDR3 totals 13 residues. The CDR3 DNA reads as TGTGCCAGCAGTTTAGGCAGGTCAAATGGCTACACCTTC. Translated: CASSLGRSNGYTF.

The rearrangement uses TRBV27 and TRBJ2-7; 8 nucleotides line up with TRBD1. The V and J ends lost 10 bases and 5 bases, in that order; junction bases with no gene match: 10. Germline values: CDR1 MNHEY, CDR2 SMNVEV (reference sequence). CDR3 length equals 13 residues. The CDR3 DNA is TGTGCCACCTTGGACAGGGTCGGGGACGAGCAGTACTTC. It encodes CATLDRVGDEQYF.

The rearrangement joins TRBV19 to TRBJ1-5; weak D call: TRBD1 (6 bases). V gave up 8 bases and J gave up 0 bases, with 14 bases separating them. The CDR3 sequence is 15 residues long. The germline gives CDR1 LNHDA, CDR2 SQIVND (reference sequence). The CDR3 reads CASGRTAYSNQPQHF. For the CDR3, the DNA is TGTGCCAGTGGCCGGACAGCTTATAGCAATCAGCCCCAGCATTTT. The whole variable domain, remainder taken from reference TRBV19 and TRBJ1-5, is DGGITQSPKYLFRKEGQNVTLSCEQNLNHDAMYWYRQDPGQGLRLIYYSQIVNDFQKGDIAEGYSVSREKKESFPLTVTSAQKNPTAFYLCASGRTAYSNQPQHFGDGTRLSIL.

The count of this clone is one. V usage is TRBV4-1 and J usage is TRBJ2-2, with D possibly matching TRBD2 (7 bases). The germline CDR1 and CDR2 sequences are MGHRA and YSYEKL. V lost 6 bases and J lost 6, with 14 bases in between. This CDR3 has 14 amino acids. The CDR3 DNA is TGCGCCAGCAGAGGGGGGACTACGGCCGGGGAGCTGTTTTTT. Its translation: CASRGGTTAGELFF.

The chain carries TRBV4-1 and TRBJ2-1, with 16 bases fitting TRBD2. V was clipped by 3 bases and J by 6 bases; unmatched bases: 2. Germline loops: CDR1 MGHRA, CDR2 YSYEKL. The CDR3 loop spans 16 amino acids. The CDR3 bases are TGCGCCAGCAGCCAGGGGACTAGCGGGAGGGTCAATGAGCAGTTCTTC. Its translation: CASSQGTSGRVNEQFF.

The chain carries TRBV5-1 and TRBJ2-5; TRBD2 is a possible D gene (5 bases). This CDR3 comprises 15 residues. The germline V gene has CDR1 SGHRS and CDR2 YFSETQ. Trimming removed 0 bases from V and 5 bases from J, with 14 bases in between. In DNA, the CDR3 is TGCGCCAGCAGCTTGGGGCGGGCAACTAGTGAGACCCAGTACTTC. Its protein product is CASSLGRATSETQYF. Using reference TRBV5-1 and TRBJ2-5 for the parts outside the CDR3, the full variable domain is KAGVTQTPRYLIKTRGQQVTLSCSPISGHRSVSWYQQTPGQGLQFLFEYFSETQRNKGNFPGRFSGRQFSNSRSEMNVSTLELGDSALYLCASSLGRATSETQYFGPGTRLLVL.

The chain uses TRBV6-1 and TRBJ1-1; maybe TRBD1 (6 bases). The CDR3 spans 13 residues. Trimming left V 6 bases short and J 3 bases short, with 11 bases between. CDR1 and CDR2 from the germline V gene are MNHNS and SASEGT. CDR3 loop: CASRINRDTEAFF. In DNA, the CDR3 is TGTGCCAGCAGGATCAACAGGGACACTGAAGCTTTCTTT.

This clone was recorded only once. This chain links TRBV7-9 with TRBJ1-2; TRBD1 agrees at 7 bases. The CDR3 is 14 residues long. Trimming cost V 2 bases and J 7 bases; bases outside gene matches: 7. Germline-derived CDR1 and CDR2 are SEHNR and FQNEAQ (reference sequence). CDR3 protein: CASSLSRQGGGYTF. CDR3 DNA sequence: TGTGCCAGCAGCTTAAGTCGGCAGGGGGGTGGCTACACCTTC.

This clone was observed a single time. CDR3 loop: CASSLAGEEGEQFF. As DNA, the CDR3 is TGTGCCAGCAGCTTAGCGGGAGAAGAGGGTGAGCAGTTCTTC. The rearrangement joins TRBV9 to TRBJ2-1, with 9 bases matching TRBD2. This CDR3 contains 14 residues. V was clipped by 4 bases and J by 9 bases; unmatched bases: 8. The germline V gene encodes CDR1 SGDLS and CDR2 YYNGEE.

The chain employs TRBV7-2 and TRBJ2-3; D may be TRBD2 (5 bases). Trimming left V 6 bases short and J 0 bases short, with 10 bases between. CDR1 SGHTA and CDR2 FQGNSA come from the germline V gene. This CDR3 comprises 14 residues. The CDR3 nucleotides are TGTGCCAGCAGATATAGGACTAGCACAGATACGCAGTATTTT. Translation gives CASRYRTSTDTQYF.

The chain couples TRBV9 to TRBJ2-7; 8 nucleotides line up with TRBD2. The CDR3 consists of 12 residues. J was trimmed by 6 bases and V by 4 bases; bases with no gene match: 3. The germline CDR1 and CDR2 sequences are SGDLS and YYNGEE. CDR3 region: CASSLGTSEQYF. CDR3 coding DNA: TGTGCCAGCAGCTTGGGGACTAGCGAGCAGTACTTC. The whole variable domain, filled in from reference TRBV9 and TRBJ2-7, reads DSGVTQTPKHLITATGQRVTLRCSPRSGDLSVYWYQQSLDQGLQFLIQYYNGEERAKGNILERFSAQQFPDLHSELNLSSLELGDSALYFCASSLGTSEQYFGPGTRLTVT.

The J gene is TRBJ2-5, the V gene TRBV4-2; possible D gene TRBD2, 5 bases. Between the trimmed V and J ends, which lost 4 bases and 1 base, there was a span of 13 bases. CDR1 and CDR2 (germline): LGHNA, YNFKEQ. The CDR3 covers 15 residues. CDR3 amino acids: CASSPLASTQETQYF. The CDR3 DNA reads as TGTGCCAGCAGCCCTTTAGCGAGTACCCAAGAGACCCAGTACTTC.

This chain connects TRBV5-6 to TRBJ2-7; perhaps TRBD1 as D (5 bases). Germline V gene sequence: CDR1 SGHDT, CDR2 YYEEEE. This CDR3 is 14 amino acids long. Trimming took off 1 base at V and 5 bases at J, with 13 bases between the two ends. The DNA for the CDR3 is TGTGCCAGCAGCTTGACCCTCAGGGTCCACGAGCAGTACTTC. Protein sequence: CASSLTLRVHEQYF.

The chain employs TRBV28 and TRBJ2-7; D is unclear. The germline V gene has CDR1 MDHEN and CDR2 SYDVKM. V lost 5 bases and J 2 bases, leaving 7 bases between the germline ends. The CDR3 spans 12 residues. The CDR3 spells CASSADPYEQYF. The CDR3 nucleotides read TGTGCCAGCAGTGCGGATCCCTACGAGCAGTACTTC.

The chain links TRBV29-1 to TRBJ2-7; 7 bases map to TRBD2. The CDR3 runs to 13 residues. The V gene end was trimmed by 4 bases and the J gene end by 2 bases; junction bases not matched to a gene: 5. The germline CDR1 and CDR2 sequences are SQVTM and ANQGSEA. The CDR3 nucleotides are TGCAGCGTTGGGGGGAGGGCCACCTACGAGCAGTACTTC. Protein: CSVGGRATYEQYF.

V is TRBV18 and J is TRBJ1-5, with no clear D. The CDR3 is made up of 17 amino acids. The germline CDR1 and CDR2 sequences are KGHSH and LQKENI. The V gene lost 0 bases and the J gene lost 4 bases, with 16 bases spanning the gap. This chain's CDR3 is CASSPPGGIAYNQPQHF. The DNA for the CDR3 is TGTGCCAGCTCACCACCGGGAGGGATCGCCTATAATCAGCCCCAGCATTTT.

The gene calls are TRBV27 and TRBJ1-2; D perhaps matches TRBD1 (6 bases). The CDR3 consists of 12 residues. With 7 bases removed from V and 2 bases from J, the gap between germline ends came to 8 bases. Germline V gene sequence: CDR1 MNHEY, CDR2 SMNVEV (reference sequence). The CDR3 is CASKDRNYGYTF. In DNA, the CDR3 is TGTGCCAGCAAGGACAGAAACTATGGCTACACCTTC.